A selection of T cell receptor beta chains follows, all from one sample in a study of blood T cell repertoires in COVID-19. Assay used: immunoSEQ multiplex PCR; TCRdb lists only in-frame clones, some missing. The data contain around 310,000 clones, 70% to 90% of them seen just once; the ten biggest clones take up around 4%. Sequenced: peripheral blood. The source is a woman between 45 and 65 years old with active or convalescent COVID-19. The CDR3 runs from the conserved cysteine through the conserved F or W. The D gene is left open where the match is weak. Clone size is stated in some rows and not others, as once, few, many or a class when expanded.

clone_size: NA
d_call: TRBD1
j_call: TRBJ2-7
v_call: TRBV7-9
cdr3_nt: TGTGCCAGCAGCACCGACAGGGCTAGCGAGCAGTACTTC
cdr3_aa: CASSTDRASEQYF

clone_size: once
d_call: NA
j_call: TRBJ2-7
v_call: TRBV2
cdr3_nt: TGTGCCAGCAAGGACACGAACTCCTACGAGCAGTACTTC
cdr3_aa: CASKDTNSYEQYF

clone_size: NA
d_call: NA
j_call: TRBJ1-5
v_call: TRBV28
cdr3_nt: TGTGCCAGCAGTCCCGGTAGTGGCAATCAGCCCCAGCATTTT
cdr3_aa: CASSPGSGNQPQHF

clone_size: NA
d_call: TRBD2
j_call: TRBJ2-7
v_call: TRBV18
cdr3_nt: TGTGCCAGCTCACAAGCGGGACTGCCAAACTACGAGCAGTACTTC
cdr3_aa: CASSQAGLPNYEQYF

clone_size: NA
d_call: NA
j_call: TRBJ1-2
v_call: TRBV6-4
cdr3_nt: TGTGCCAGCAGTGAGGCAGGGACATATGGCTACACCTTC
cdr3_aa: CASSEAGTYGYTF

clone_size: NA
d_call: NA
j_call: TRBJ2-5
v_call: TRBV19
cdr3_nt: TGTGCCAGTAGTACCTCGCGGAACAGGTTCCCTCAGTACTTC
cdr3_aa: CASSTSRNRFPQYF

clone_size: many
d_call: TRBD2
j_call: TRBJ2-3
v_call: TRBV11-2
cdr3_nt: TGTGCCAGCAGCCCGCGACTAGCGGCAGATACGCAGTATTTT
cdr3_aa: CASSPRLAADTQYF

clone_size: NA
d_call: NA
j_call: TRBJ2-3
v_call: TRBV5-8
cdr3_nt: TGTGCCAGCGGCGGACAGAGCCGATTATATGATACGCAGTATTTT
cdr3_aa: CASGGQSRLYDTQYF

clone_size: NA
d_call: TRBD1
j_call: TRBJ1-2
v_call: TRBV19
cdr3_nt: TGTGCCAGTAGTATAACGAGGACAGGGATCCAAAGCTATGGCTACACCTTC
cdr3_aa: CASSITRTGIQSYGYTF

clone_size: NA
d_call: TRBD2
j_call: TRBJ2-3
v_call: TRBV11-2
cdr3_nt: TGTGCCAGCACTCGGGGAGCGGGGTTCACAGATACGCAGTATTTT
cdr3_aa: CASTRGAGFTDTQYF

clone_size: once
d_call: NA
j_call: TRBJ1-3
v_call: TRBV18
cdr3_nt: TGTGCCAGCTCACAAGGAAGGACAAGCTCTGGAAACACCATATATTTT
cdr3_aa: CASSQGRTSSGNTIYF

clone_size: NA
d_call: NA
j_call: TRBJ1-2
v_call: TRBV28
cdr3_nt: TGTGCCAGCAGTTTAGGGGGGGAATCGGGTGGCTACACCTTC
cdr3_aa: CASSLGGESGGYTF

clone_size: few
d_call: NA
j_call: TRBJ1-2
v_call: TRBV30
cdr3_nt: TGTGCCTGGACCCAGGGCCCCTCTACTAACTATGGCTACACCTTC
cdr3_aa: CAWTQGPSTNYGYTF

clone_size: NA
d_call: TRBD1
j_call: TRBJ1-2
v_call: TRBV18
cdr3_nt: TGTGCCAGCTCACCGCCGGGACAGGGCGTCTATGGCTACACCTTC
cdr3_aa: CASSPPGQGVYGYTF

clone_size: NA
d_call: TRBD1
j_call: TRBJ2-7
v_call: TRBV18
cdr3_nt: TGTGCCAGCTCACCAGGGGCAACAGGGGTGTACGAGCAGTACTTC
cdr3_aa: CASSPGATGVYEQYF

clone_size: NA
d_call: TRBD1
j_call: TRBJ2-1
v_call: TRBV4-1
cdr3_nt: TGCGCCAGCAGCCAAGATCCTAGGCGACGGGACAGGGTCTACAATGAGCAGTTCTTC
cdr3_aa: CASSQDPRRRDRVYNEQFF

clone_size: NA
d_call: NA
j_call: TRBJ1-5
v_call: TRBV6-5
cdr3_nt: TGTGCCAGCAGTTATACAGGGAATGGCAATCAGCCCCAGCATTTT
cdr3_aa: CASSYTGNGNQPQHF

clone_size: NA
d_call: NA
j_call: TRBJ2-1
v_call: TRBV7-2
cdr3_nt: TGTGCCAGCAGCTTATCTGACTCCCTTAGATATACTTGGCAGTTCTTC
cdr3_aa: CASSLSDSLRYTWQFF

clone_size: NA
d_call: NA
j_call: TRBJ1-4
v_call: TRBV7-2
cdr3_nt: TGTGCCAGCAGCTTATGGCGGAATGAAAAACTGTTTTTT
cdr3_aa: CASSLWRNEKLFF

clone_size: NA
d_call: NA
j_call: TRBJ2-5
v_call: TRBV7-3
cdr3_nt: TGTGCCAGCAGCTTACGGGGGGCACAAGGGGAGACCCAGTACTTC
cdr3_aa: CASSLRGAQGETQYF

clone_size: NA
d_call: TRBD2
j_call: TRBJ2-1
v_call: TRBV10-3
cdr3_nt: TGTGCCATCAGTGAGGGCCGGTCTAGCGGGAGTATCGCCTACAATGAGCAGTTCTTC
cdr3_aa: CAISEGRSSGSIAYNEQFF